These T cell receptor beta chains were read from a single sample in a study of blood T cell repertoires in COVID-19. Profiling relied on immunoSEQ multiplex PCR, and the TCRdb table lists in-frame clones only, not all of them. The repertoire includes about 97,000 clones, 80% to 95% of them detected once, and 4% to 4.5% sits in the top ten. Sequencing was carried out using peripheral blood. These TCRs come from a man between 18 and 29 years old with acute or convalescent COVID-19. The CDR3 runs from the conserved cysteine through the conserved F or W. D genes are given only for firm matches. A clone size is listed for some rows: how often the clone was seen (once, few, many), or a class if it is expanded.

v_gene	abundance	len	d_gene	j_gene	CDR3nt	CDR3aa
TRBV28	NA	14	TRBD2	TRBJ2-5	TGTGCCAGCAGTCAGGGACTAGTTGGGGAGACCCAGTACTTC	CASSQGLVGETQYF
TRBV25-1	NA	13	NA	TRBJ1-2	TGTGCCAGCAATACACGCGAGGGTTATGGCTACACCTTC	CASNTREGYGYTF
TRBV6-1	NA	15	TRBD2	TRBJ2-7	TGTGCCAGCAGTGATCCAGCGGGGCTCGGATACGAGCAGTACTTC	CASSDPAGLGYEQYF
TRBV6-5	NA	14	TRBD2	TRBJ2-5	TGTGCCAGCGCATCTGGGAGGGGTCGAGAGACCCAGTACTTC	CASASGRGRETQYF
TRBV9	NA	13	NA	TRBJ1-1	TGTGCCAGCAGCGTAGAAAGGGGAACTGAAGCTTTCTTT	CASSVERGTEAFF
TRBV6-5	NA	15	NA	TRBJ2-6	TGTGCCAGCAGAGTTGACAACTCTGGGGCCAACGTCCTGACTTTC	CASRVDNSGANVLTF
TRBV7-9	NA	16	TRBD1	TRBJ2-5	TGTGCCAGCAGCTCCCTCGGGACAGGGGGCGAAGAGACCCAGTACTTC	CASSSLGTGGEETQYF
TRBV27	NA	13	NA	TRBJ1-1	TGTGCCAGCAGTTTGGGGGGGGACACTGAAGCTTTCTTT	CASSLGGDTEAFF
TRBV11-2	NA	14	TRBD1	TRBJ1-6	TGTGCCAGCAGCCCCGGGACAGGGGGTTCACCCCTCCACTTT	CASSPGTGGSPLHF
TRBV5-6	NA	15	NA	TRBJ1-6	TGTGCCAGCAGCTCGGGCCGGGGTTTGAGTTCACCCCTCCACTTT	CASSSGRGLSSPLHF
TRBV3-1/TRBV3-2	NA	15	TRBD1	TRBJ2-7	TGTGCCAGCAGCTCCCGACAGGGGCCTCTGTACGAGCAGTACTTC	CASSSRQGPLYEQYF
TRBV5-1	NA	14	TRBD1	TRBJ1-4	TGCGCCAGCAGCTTGTTACAGGGGGCCGAAAAACTGTTTTTT	CASSLLQGAEKLFF
TRBV7-9	NA	15	NA	TRBJ1-2	TGTGCCAGCAGCCCAGCTGGGGGGGTTGACTATGGCTACACCTTC	CASSPAGGVDYGYTF
TRBV4-1	NA	19	TRBD2	TRBJ2-4	TGCGCCAGCAGCCAAGCCGGGACTAGCGGGGGGGTTCTTTCGAACATTCAGTACTTC	CASSQAGTSGGVLSNIQYF
TRBV5-1	NA	14	NA	TRBJ2-7	TGCGCCAGCAGAATAGGGCTTGGGGCGTACGAGCAGTACTTC	CASRIGLGAYEQYF
TRBV15	NA	16	NA	TRBJ1-1	TGTGCCACCAGCAGAGATAAGGGGGTTCTGAACACTGAAGCTTTCTTT	CATSRDKGVLNTEAFF
TRBV27	NA	19	NA	TRBJ2-7	TGTGCCAGCAGTTCCTATATGAGGGCCCGAGGGCCTTTACCCTACGAGCAGTACTTC	CASSSYMRARGPLPYEQYF
TRBV7-9	NA	15	NA	TRBJ1-4	TGTGCCAGCAGTCCGCAGGGTCTAGCTAATGAAAAACTGTTTTTT	CASSPQGLANEKLFF
TRBV7-9	NA	16	NA	TRBJ2-1	TGTGCCAGCAGCCCGTCTAGCCGGGACACCGACAATGAGCAGTTCTTC	CASSPSSRDTDNEQFF
TRBV18	NA	16	NA	TRBJ2-5	TGTGCCAGCTCACCCGATTATGGTCAGGGCCAAGAGACCCAGTACTTC	CASSPDYGQGQETQYF
TRBV27	NA	15	TRBD1	TRBJ1-1	TGTGCCAGCAGTTTCCTCGGACAGGGGAGAGGTGAAGCTTTCTTT	CASSFLGQGRGEAFF
TRBV6-5	once	13	NA	TRBJ1-2	TGTGCCAGCAAACGGCAGGGGAAAAGTGGCTACACCTTC	CASKRQGKSGYTF
TRBV7-9	NA	17	TRBD1	TRBJ1-2	TGTGCCAGCAGCACCCGGGACAGGGGTAAAGCTAACTATGGCTACACCTTC	CASSTRDRGKANYGYTF
TRBV13	NA	16	TRBD2	TRBJ2-3	TGTGCCAGCAGCGGTGAAGCGGGAGGGCCAGGTAATACGCAGTATTTT	CASSGEAGGPGNTQYF
TRBV12-3/TRBV12-4	NA	13	NA	TRBJ2-3	TGTGCCAGCAGTTCTATAGGCACAGATACGCAGTATTTT	CASSSIGTDTQYF
TRBV19	once	20	TRBD2	TRBJ2-5	TGTGCCAGTAGTACCCGGACTAGCGGGAGGGCTACTCCTAAACAAGAGACCCAGTACTTC	CASSTRTSGRATPKQETQYF
TRBV7-9	NA	14	NA	TRBJ1-5	TGTGCCAGCAGCCCGGCAGGGAGCAATCAGCCCCAGCATTTT	CASSPAGSNQPQHF
TRBV5-1	NA	15	NA	TRBJ2-2	TGCGCCAGCAGCTTGGTTCTGGGCCGAGCCCTGGAGCTGTTTTTT	CASSLVLGRALELFF
TRBV6-6	once	14	TRBD1	TRBJ1-1	TGTGCCAGCGGCCTGGACAGGGGGAACACTGAAGCTTTCTTT	CASGLDRGNTEAFF
TRBV19	NA	14	NA	TRBJ2-2	TGTGCCAGCAACACCCCTTATCCCGTCGGGGAGCTGTTTTTT	CASNTPYPVGELFF
TRBV5-1	NA	14	NA	TRBJ1-2	TGCGCCAGCAGCTTGGACAGGACTAACTATGGCTACACCTTC	CASSLDRTNYGYTF
TRBV9	NA	13	NA	TRBJ1-2	TGTGCCAGCAGCGTGACAGGAAACTATGGCTACACCTTC	CASSVTGNYGYTF
TRBV5-1	NA	15	TRBD1	TRBJ1-1	TGCGCCAGCAGCCAGGACAGGGAGTGGGGCACTGAAGCTTTCTTT	CASSQDREWGTEAFF
TRBV4-2	NA	17	TRBD1	TRBJ1-1	TGTGCCAGCAGCCAAGACCCGGGACAGGGAATGAACACTGAAGCTTTCTTT	CASSQDPGQGMNTEAFF
TRBV5-1	NA	14	NA	TRBJ2-3	TGCGCCAGCAAGGGCGGGATGAGCACAGATACGCAGTATTTT	CASKGGMSTDTQYF